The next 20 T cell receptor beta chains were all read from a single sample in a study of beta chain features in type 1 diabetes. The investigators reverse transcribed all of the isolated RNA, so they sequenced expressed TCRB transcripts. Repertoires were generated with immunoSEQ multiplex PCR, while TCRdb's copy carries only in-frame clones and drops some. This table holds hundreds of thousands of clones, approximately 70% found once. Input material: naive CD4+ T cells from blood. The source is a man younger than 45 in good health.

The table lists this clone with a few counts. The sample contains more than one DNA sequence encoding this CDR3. CDR3 bases: TGCAGCGTTGCCTCTGGGGCCAACGTCCTGACTTTC. Amino acid sequence: CSVASGANVLTF. This chain joins TRBV29-1 and TRBJ2-6; D ambiguous. This CDR3 is built from 12 residues. The V gene's germline CDR1 is SQVTM and CDR2 ANQGSEA. V was clipped by 4 bases and J by 0 bases, with 1 base between them.

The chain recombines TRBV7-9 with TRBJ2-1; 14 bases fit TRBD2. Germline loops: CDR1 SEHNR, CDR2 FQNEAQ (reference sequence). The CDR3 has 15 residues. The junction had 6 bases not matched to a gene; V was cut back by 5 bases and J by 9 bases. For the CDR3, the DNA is TGTGCCAGCAGCGGGACTAGCGGGAGTTTCGCTGAGCAGTTCTTC. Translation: CASSGTSGSFAEQFF.

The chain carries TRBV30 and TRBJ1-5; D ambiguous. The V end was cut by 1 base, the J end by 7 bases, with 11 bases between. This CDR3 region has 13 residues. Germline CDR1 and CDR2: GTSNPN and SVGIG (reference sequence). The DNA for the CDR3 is TGTGCCTGGAGTGAACAGTCCCGACAGCCCCAGCATTTT. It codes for CAWSEQSRQPQHF.

This chain's CDR3 is CATGPNTGELFF. The CDR3 DNA sequence: TGCGCCACGGGGCCGAACACCGGGGAGCTGTTTTTT. This sequence joins TRBV5-1 and TRBJ2-2; D is perhaps TRBD1 or TRBD2 (5 bases each). Germline V gene data show CDR1 as SGHRS and CDR2 as YFSETQ. The ends were cut back, 9 bases at V and 0 bases at J, with 6 bases in the middle. CDR3 length: 12 amino acids.

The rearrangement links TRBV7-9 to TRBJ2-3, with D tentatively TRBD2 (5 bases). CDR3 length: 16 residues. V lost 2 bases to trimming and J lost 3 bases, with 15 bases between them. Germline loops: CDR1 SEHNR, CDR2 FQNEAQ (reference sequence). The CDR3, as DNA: TGTGCCAGCAGCTTACCTGGCGGGCTCCTGACAGATACGCAGTATTTT. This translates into CASSLPGGLLTDTQYF. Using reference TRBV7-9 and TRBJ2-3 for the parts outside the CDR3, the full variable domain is DTGVSQNPRHKITKRGQNVTFRCDPISEHNRLYWYRQTLGQGPEFLTYFQNEAQLEKSRLLSDRFSAERPKGSFSTLEIQRTEQGDSAMYLCASSLPGGLLTDTQYFGPGTRLTVL.

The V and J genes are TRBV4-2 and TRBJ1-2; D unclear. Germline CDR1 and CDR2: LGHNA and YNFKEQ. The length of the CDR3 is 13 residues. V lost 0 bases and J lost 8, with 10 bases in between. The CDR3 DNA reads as TGTGCCAGCAGCCAAGATTTAACAAGAGGCTACACCTTC. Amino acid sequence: CASSQDLTRGYTF.

The CDR3 reads CASSSINQPQHF. In DNA form, the CDR3 reads TGTGCCAGCAGTTCCATAAATCAGCCCCAGCATTTT. The V gene is TRBV6-5, the J gene TRBJ1-5; D remains ambiguous. The CDR3 length is 12 residues. Germline loops: CDR1 MNHEY, CDR2 SVGAGI. Trimming stripped 4 bases from V and 4 bases from J, with 5 bases between.

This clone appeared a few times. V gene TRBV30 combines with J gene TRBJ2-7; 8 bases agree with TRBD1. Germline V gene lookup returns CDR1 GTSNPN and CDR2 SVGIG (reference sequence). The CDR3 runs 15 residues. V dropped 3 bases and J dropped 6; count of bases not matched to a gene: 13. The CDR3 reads CAWSRPPGQGGEQYF. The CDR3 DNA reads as TGTGCCTGGAGCCGCCCGCCAGGACAGGGAGGCGAGCAGTACTTC. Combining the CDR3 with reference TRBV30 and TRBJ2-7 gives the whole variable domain SQTIHQWPATLVQPVGSPLSLECTVEGTSNPNLYWYRQAAGRGLQLLFYSVGIGQISSEVPQNLSASRPQDRQFILSSKKLLLSDSGFYLCAWSRPPGQGGEQYFGPGTRLTVT.

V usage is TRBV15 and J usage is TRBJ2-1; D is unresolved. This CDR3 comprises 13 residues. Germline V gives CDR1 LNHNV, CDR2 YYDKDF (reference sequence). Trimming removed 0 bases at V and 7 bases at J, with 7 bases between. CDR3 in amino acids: CATSREIRNEQFF. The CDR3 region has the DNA TGTGCCACCAGCAGAGAAATAAGGAATGAGCAGTTCTTC.

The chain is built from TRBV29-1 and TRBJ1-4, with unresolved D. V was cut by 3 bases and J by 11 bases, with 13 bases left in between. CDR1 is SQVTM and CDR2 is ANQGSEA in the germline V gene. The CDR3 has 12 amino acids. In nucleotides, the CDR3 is TGCAGCGTTGAGGCCCCCGAGAGTAAACTGTTTTTT. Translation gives CSVEAPESKLFF. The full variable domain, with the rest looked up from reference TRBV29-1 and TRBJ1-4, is SAVISQKPSRDICQRGTSLTIQCQVDSQVTMMFWYRQQPGQSLTLIATANQGSEATYESGFVIDKFPISRPNLTFSTLTVSNMSPEDSSIYLCSVEAPESKLFFGSGTQLSVL.

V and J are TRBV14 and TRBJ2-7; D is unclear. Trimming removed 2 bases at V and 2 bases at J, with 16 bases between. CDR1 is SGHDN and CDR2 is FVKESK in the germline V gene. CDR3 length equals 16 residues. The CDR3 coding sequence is TGTGCCAGCAGCCAACAATGGGCTGCCGAAGCCTACGAGCAGTACTTC. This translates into CASSQQWAAEAYEQYF.

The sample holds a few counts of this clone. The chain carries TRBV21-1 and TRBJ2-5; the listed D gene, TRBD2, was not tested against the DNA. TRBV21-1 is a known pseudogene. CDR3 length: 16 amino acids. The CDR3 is CASSVLAGGHQETQYF. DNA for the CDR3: TGTGCCAGCAGCGTCCTAGCGGGAGGCCACCAAGAGACCCAGTACTTC.

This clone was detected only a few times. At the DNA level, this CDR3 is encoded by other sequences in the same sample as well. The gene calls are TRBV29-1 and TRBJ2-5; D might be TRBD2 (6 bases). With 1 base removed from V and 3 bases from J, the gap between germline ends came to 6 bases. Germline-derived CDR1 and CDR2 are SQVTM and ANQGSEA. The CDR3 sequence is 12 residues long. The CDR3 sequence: CSVEGGEETQYF. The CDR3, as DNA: TGCAGCGTTGAAGGGGGGGAAGAGACCCAGTACTTC.

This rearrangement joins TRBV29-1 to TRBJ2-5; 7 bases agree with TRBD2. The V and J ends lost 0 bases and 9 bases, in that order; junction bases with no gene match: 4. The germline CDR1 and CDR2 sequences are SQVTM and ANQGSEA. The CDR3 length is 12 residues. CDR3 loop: CSVEEGSGAQYF. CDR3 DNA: TGCAGCGTTGAAGAGGGCAGCGGGGCCCAGTACTTC.

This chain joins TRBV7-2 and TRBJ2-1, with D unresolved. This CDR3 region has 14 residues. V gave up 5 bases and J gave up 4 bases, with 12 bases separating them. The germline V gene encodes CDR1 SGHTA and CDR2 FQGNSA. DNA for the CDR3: TGTGCCAGCAGCCCAGAGGTGGCGTACAATGAGCAGTTCTTC. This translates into CASSPEVAYNEQFF.

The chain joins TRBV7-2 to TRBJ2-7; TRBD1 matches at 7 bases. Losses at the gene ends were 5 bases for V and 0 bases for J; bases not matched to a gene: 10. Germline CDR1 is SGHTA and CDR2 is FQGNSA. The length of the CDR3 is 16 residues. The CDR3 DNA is TGTGCCAGCAGCCGAGTAGACAGGGTCGCCTCCTACGAGCAGTACTTC. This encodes CASSRVDRVASYEQYF.

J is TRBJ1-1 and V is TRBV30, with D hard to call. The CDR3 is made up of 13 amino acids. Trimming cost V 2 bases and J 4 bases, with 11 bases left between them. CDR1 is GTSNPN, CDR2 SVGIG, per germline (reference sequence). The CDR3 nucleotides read TGTGCCTGGAGTCATGGAGGGAGCACTGAAGCTTTCTTT. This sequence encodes CAWSHGGSTEAFF.

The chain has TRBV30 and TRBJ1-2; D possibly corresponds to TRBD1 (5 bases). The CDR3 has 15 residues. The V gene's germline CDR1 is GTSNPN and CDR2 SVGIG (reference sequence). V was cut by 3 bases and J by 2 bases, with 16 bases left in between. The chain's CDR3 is CAWRTPGTDNYGYTF. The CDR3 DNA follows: TGTGCCTGGAGAACTCCCGGGACGGACAACTATGGCTACACCTTC.

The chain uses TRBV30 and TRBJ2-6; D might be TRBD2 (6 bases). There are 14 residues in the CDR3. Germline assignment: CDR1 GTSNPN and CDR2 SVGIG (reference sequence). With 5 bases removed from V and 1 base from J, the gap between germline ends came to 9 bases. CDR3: CAWGGTSGANVLTF. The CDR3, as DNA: TGTGCCTGGGGTGGGACTTCTGGGGCCAACGTCCTGACTTTC.

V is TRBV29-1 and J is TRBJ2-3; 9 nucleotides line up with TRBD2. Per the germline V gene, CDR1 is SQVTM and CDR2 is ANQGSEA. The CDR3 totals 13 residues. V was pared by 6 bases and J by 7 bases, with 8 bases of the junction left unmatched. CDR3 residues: CSVRGLASNTQYF. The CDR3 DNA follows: TGCAGCGTAAGGGGACTAGCTAGTAATACGCAGTATTTT.